This T cell receptor (beta chain) was sequenced for a study of CD8 T cells in ankylosing spondylitis. Overall study findings and caveats: A motif of eight highly homologous TCR beta variants was seen as apparently characteristic of ankylosing spondylitis blood.

TCRdb reanalysed the 5' RACE reads using MiXCR and keeps one entry per CDR3 protein. The sample yields fewer than 750,000 distinct CDR3 sequences, roughly 19% seen once. In this sample, this clonotype turned up a few times. Its antigen is not known. The CDR3 is made up of 16 amino acids. Germline values: CDR1 MNHNS, CDR2 SASEGT. The V end was cut by 2 bases, the J end by 0 bases, with 13 bases between. The source of this sequence is a male donor with ankylosing spondylitis. J is TRBJ1-1 and V is TRBV6-1, with D unclear. The sequenced sample consisted of blood, either unsorted or a sorted T cell fraction (not recorded which). The CDR3 region is CASSEKIVYMNTEAFF. The CDR3 DNA reads TGTGCCAGCAGTGAAAAAATCGTTTACATGAACACTGAAGCTTTCTTT.